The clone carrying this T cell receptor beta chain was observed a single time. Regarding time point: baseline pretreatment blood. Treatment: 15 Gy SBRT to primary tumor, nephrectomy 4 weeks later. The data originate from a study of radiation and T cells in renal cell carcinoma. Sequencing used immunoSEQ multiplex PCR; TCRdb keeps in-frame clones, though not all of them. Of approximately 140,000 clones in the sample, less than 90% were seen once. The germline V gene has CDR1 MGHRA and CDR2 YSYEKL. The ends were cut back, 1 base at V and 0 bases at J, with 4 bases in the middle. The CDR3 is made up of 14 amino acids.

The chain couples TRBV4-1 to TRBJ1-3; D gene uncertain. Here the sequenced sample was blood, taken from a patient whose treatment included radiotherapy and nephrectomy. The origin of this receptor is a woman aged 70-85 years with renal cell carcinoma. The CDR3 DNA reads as TGCGCCAGCAGCCAAGGGAGCTCTGGAAACACCATATATTTT. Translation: CASSQGSSGNTIYF.